The rows below give T cell receptor beta chains drawn from one sample of a study of blood T cell repertoires in COVID-19. Assay: immunoSEQ multiplex PCR; the TCRdb copy retains only in-frame clones and omits some. The sample carries 200,000 to 250,000 clones, roughly 86% recorded once. Sequenced: peripheral blood. These receptor sequences come from a woman in her forties or fifties with COVID-19, enrolled during active disease. The CDR3 runs from the conserved cysteine through the conserved F or W. The D gene is left open where the match is weak. Clone size, where shown, is once, few, many, or a class for clones that have expanded.

V gene: TRBV19; clone size: NA; D gene: NA; J gene: TRBJ1-2; CDR3 protein: CASTIRGNYGYTF; CDR3 DNA: TGTGCCAGTACTATCAGAGGAAACTATGGCTACACCTTC
V gene: TRBV19; clone size: NA; D gene: TRBD1; J gene: TRBJ1-5; CDR3 protein: CASSIGGQGARQPQHF; CDR3 DNA: TGTGCCAGTAGTATTGGGGGACAGGGGGCTCGTCAGCCCCAGCATTTT
V gene: TRBV6-4; clone size: NA; D gene: NA; J gene: TRBJ1-6; CDR3 protein: CASSDLHRNSPLHF; CDR3 DNA: TGTGCCAGCAGTGACTTACACAGAAATTCACCCCTCCACTTT
V gene: TRBV6-1; clone size: NA; D gene: NA; J gene: TRBJ1-4; CDR3 protein: CASRDQGYNEKLFF; CDR3 DNA: TGTGCCAGCAGAGATCAGGGCTATAATGAAAAACTGTTTTTT
V gene: TRBV13; clone size: NA; D gene: NA; J gene: TRBJ1-4; CDR3 protein: CASSFEREKLFF; CDR3 DNA: TGTGCCAGCAGCTTCGAACGGGAAAAACTGTTTTTT
V gene: TRBV7-3; clone size: NA; D gene: NA; J gene: TRBJ1-2; CDR3 protein: CASSLTRGDGYTF; CDR3 DNA: TGTGCCAGCAGCTTAACCAGGGGCGATGGCTACACCTTC
V gene: TRBV7-6; clone size: NA; D gene: TRBD1; J gene: TRBJ2-7; CDR3 protein: CASSLRGQGFDEQYF; CDR3 DNA: TGTGCCAGCAGCCTAAGGGGACAGGGATTCGACGAGCAGTACTTC
V gene: TRBV18; clone size: NA; D gene: NA; J gene: TRBJ1-4; CDR3 protein: CASSSYRGTNEKLFF; CDR3 DNA: TGTGCCAGCTCGTCTTATAGGGGAACTAATGAAAAACTGTTTTTT
V gene: TRBV27; clone size: NA; D gene: TRBD1; J gene: TRBJ1-6; CDR3 protein: CASSSPTGVNSPLHF; CDR3 DNA: TGTGCCAGCAGTTCACCGACAGGGGTGAATTCACCCCTCCACTTT
V gene: TRBV19; clone size: NA; D gene: TRBD1; J gene: TRBJ1-1; CDR3 protein: CASSMTGHTEAFF; CDR3 DNA: TGTGCCAGTAGTATGACAGGGCACACTGAAGCTTTCTTT
V gene: TRBV6-5; clone size: NA; D gene: TRBD2; J gene: TRBJ2-5; CDR3 protein: CASSPLAGETQYF; CDR3 DNA: TGTGCCAGCAGTCCACTAGCGGGAGAGACCCAGTACTTC
V gene: TRBV11-3; clone size: NA; D gene: NA; J gene: TRBJ1-1; CDR3 protein: CASSPGVTEAFF; CDR3 DNA: TGTGCCAGCAGCCCGGGGGTCACTGAAGCTTTCTTT
V gene: TRBV5-6; clone size: NA; D gene: NA; J gene: TRBJ1-1; CDR3 protein: CASSLVRNTEAFF; CDR3 DNA: TGTGCCAGCAGCTTGGTCCGGAACACTGAAGCTTTCTTT
V gene: TRBV10-3; clone size: NA; D gene: NA; J gene: TRBJ1-2; CDR3 protein: CAIGQGARGYTF; CDR3 DNA: TGTGCCATCGGCCAGGGCGCTAGGGGCTACACCTTC
V gene: TRBV3-1/TRBV3-2; clone size: NA; D gene: TRBD1; J gene: TRBJ1-2; CDR3 protein: CASRYAGTGDGYTF; CDR3 DNA: TGTGCCAGCAGGTACGCCGGGACAGGGGATGGCTACACCTTC
V gene: TRBV4-1; clone size: NA; D gene: NA; J gene: TRBJ2-1; CDR3 protein: CASSQDLQQGTYNEQFF; CDR3 DNA: TGCGCCAGCAGCCAAGATCTTCAGCAGGGCACCTACAATGAGCAGTTCTTC
V gene: TRBV29-1; clone size: NA; D gene: NA; J gene: TRBJ1-4; CDR3 protein: CSVVGIYNEKLFF; CDR3 DNA: TGCAGCGTTGTCGGGATATATAATGAAAAACTGTTTTTT
V gene: TRBV28; clone size: NA; D gene: TRBD1; J gene: TRBJ1-2; CDR3 protein: CASSFGGQGNYGYTF; CDR3 DNA: TGTGCCAGCAGTTTCGGGGGACAGGGCAACTATGGCTACACCTTC
V gene: TRBV30; clone size: NA; D gene: TRBD1; J gene: TRBJ1-2; CDR3 protein: CASPGGRGYGYTF; CDR3 DNA: TGTGCCTCCCCAGGGGGGCGAGGCTATGGCTACACCTTC
V gene: TRBV6-2/TRBV6-3; clone size: NA; D gene: NA; J gene: TRBJ1-1; CDR3 protein: CASSYSPGDTEAFF; CDR3 DNA: TGTGCCAGCAGTTACTCGCCAGGGGACACTGAAGCTTTCTTT
V gene: TRBV12-5; clone size: NA; D gene: NA; J gene: TRBJ2-4; CDR3 protein: CASGSPGKALNIQYF; CDR3 DNA: TGTGCTAGTGGTTCCCCGGGAAAGGCCCTAAACATTCAGTACTTC
V gene: TRBV10-2; clone size: NA; D gene: NA; J gene: TRBJ1-5; CDR3 protein: CASRDSAWHQPQHF; CDR3 DNA: TGCGCCAGCAGGGACAGTGCGTGGCATCAGCCCCAGCATTTT
V gene: TRBV6-5; clone size: NA; D gene: NA; J gene: TRBJ2-5; CDR3 protein: CASRASGTQYF; CDR3 DNA: TGTGCCAGCAGGGCGTCGGGGACCCAGTACTTC
V gene: TRBV7-9; clone size: NA; D gene: NA; J gene: TRBJ1-5; CDR3 protein: CASSLGGRREVGNQPQHF; CDR3 DNA: TGTGCCAGCAGCTTAGGTGGTCGTCGGGAAGTCGGGAATCAGCCCCAGCATTTT
V gene: TRBV27; clone size: NA; D gene: NA; J gene: TRBJ2-1; CDR3 protein: CASSNLQGSTSSGQFF; CDR3 DNA: TGTGCCAGCAGCAACCTCCAGGGGAGCACCTCTTCGGGGCAGTTCTTC
V gene: TRBV5-1; clone size: NA; D gene: NA; J gene: TRBJ2-7; CDR3 protein: CASSLHSYSYEQYF; CDR3 DNA: TGCGCCAGCAGCTTGCATTCCTACTCCTACGAGCAGTACTTC
V gene: TRBV30; clone size: NA; D gene: NA; J gene: TRBJ2-4; CDR3 protein: CAWSVPGVNIQYF; CDR3 DNA: TGTGCCTGGAGTGTACCCGGGGTGAACATTCAGTACTTC
V gene: TRBV10-1; clone size: once; D gene: NA; J gene: TRBJ2-2; CDR3 protein: CASRSGANTGELFF; CDR3 DNA: TGCGCCAGCAGGTCAGGGGCGAACACCGGGGAGCTGTTTTTT
V gene: TRBV27; clone size: few; D gene: NA; J gene: TRBJ2-7; CDR3 protein: CASSSGSSYEQYF; CDR3 DNA: TGTGCCAGCAGTTCCGGTAGCTCCTACGAGCAGTACTTC
V gene: TRBV6-1; clone size: NA; D gene: NA; J gene: TRBJ2-3; CDR3 protein: CASSDLTDTQYF; CDR3 DNA: TGTGCCAGCAGTGATTTAACAGATACGCAGTATTTT
V gene: TRBV30; clone size: NA; D gene: NA; J gene: TRBJ1-3; CDR3 protein: CAWSRRGNTIYF; CDR3 DNA: TGTGCCTGGAGTAGGCGGGGAAACACCATATATTTT
V gene: TRBV14; clone size: NA; D gene: TRBD1; J gene: TRBJ1-5; CDR3 protein: CASSPTTDRASGHSNQPQHF; CDR3 DNA: TGTGCCAGCAGCCCTACAACGGACAGGGCCTCAGGCCATAGCAATCAGCCCCAGCATTTT
V gene: TRBV28; clone size: NA; D gene: TRBD1; J gene: TRBJ2-1; CDR3 protein: CASTTSWGQGVLGVNEQFF; CDR3 DNA: TGTGCCAGCACCACGAGTTGGGGACAGGGCGTTTTGGGGGTGAATGAGCAGTTCTTC
V gene: TRBV6-2/TRBV6-3; clone size: NA; D gene: NA; J gene: TRBJ1-4; CDR3 protein: CASSSGGLGSVDEKLFF; CDR3 DNA: TGTGCCAGCAGCTCTGGAGGGTTGGGGAGTGTCGATGAAAAACTGTTTTTT
V gene: TRBV30; clone size: NA; D gene: TRBD2; J gene: TRBJ2-2; CDR3 protein: CAWSAAGVYTGELFF; CDR3 DNA: TGTGCCTGGAGTGCCGCGGGGGTGTACACCGGGGAGCTGTTTTTT
V gene: TRBV20-1; clone size: NA; D gene: NA; J gene: TRBJ1-1; CDR3 protein: CSAYAIPKAFF; CDR3 DNA: TGCAGTGCTTACGCTATACCAAAAGCTTTCTTT
V gene: TRBV16; clone size: NA; D gene: NA; J gene: TRBJ1-2; CDR3 protein: CASSPPGDRYGYTF; CDR3 DNA: TGTGCCAGCAGCCCCCCAGGGGATCGCTATGGCTACACCTTC
V gene: TRBV19; clone size: NA; D gene: TRBD1; J gene: TRBJ1-3; CDR3 protein: CASSPFWGQGNGNTIYF; CDR3 DNA: TGTGCCAGTAGTCCATTCTGGGGACAGGGGAATGGAAACACCATATATTTT
V gene: TRBV7-8; clone size: NA; D gene: NA; J gene: TRBJ2-2; CDR3 protein: CASIEGEGNTGELFF; CDR3 DNA: TGTGCCAGCATCGAGGGGGAGGGGAACACCGGGGAGCTGTTTTTT
V gene: TRBV10-2; clone size: NA; D gene: NA; J gene: TRBJ1-6; CDR3 protein: CASSDHPSSSYNSPLHF; CDR3 DNA: TGCGCCAGCAGTGACCACCCTTCGAGCTCCTATAATTCACCCCTCCACTTT
V gene: TRBV14; clone size: NA; D gene: NA; J gene: TRBJ1-2; CDR3 protein: CASSQGRGGYTF; CDR3 DNA: TGTGCCAGCAGCCAAGGTCGCGGCGGCTACACCTTC
V gene: TRBV28; clone size: NA; D gene: TRBD1; J gene: TRBJ1-2; CDR3 protein: CATLYRGRIYGYTF; CDR3 DNA: TGTGCCACCTTATACAGGGGGAGAATCTATGGCTACACCTTC
V gene: TRBV7-9; clone size: NA; D gene: TRBD2; J gene: TRBJ2-3; CDR3 protein: CASSPYTSGGAGDTQYF; CDR3 DNA: TGTGCCAGCAGCCCTTACACTAGCGGGGGGGCCGGAGATACGCAGTATTTT
V gene: TRBV19; clone size: NA; D gene: TRBD1; J gene: TRBJ2-7; CDR3 protein: CASSTTGDGYEQYF; CDR3 DNA: TGTGCCAGTAGTACGACAGGGGATGGGTACGAGCAGTACTTC
V gene: TRBV9; clone size: NA; D gene: TRBD1; J gene: TRBJ1-2; CDR3 protein: CASSDQGARYDGYTF; CDR3 DNA: TGTGCCAGCAGCGACCAGGGGGCGCGATATGATGGCTACACCTTC
V gene: TRBV7-9; clone size: NA; D gene: NA; J gene: TRBJ2-1; CDR3 protein: CASRLSGDEQFF; CDR3 DNA: TGTGCCAGCAGATTGAGTGGAGATGAGCAGTTCTTC
V gene: TRBV19; clone size: once; D gene: TRBD1; J gene: TRBJ1-2; CDR3 protein: CASSILTGGYGYTF; CDR3 DNA: TGTGCCAGTAGTATCCTGACAGGGGGGTATGGCTACACCTTC
V gene: TRBV27; clone size: NA; D gene: TRBD1; J gene: TRBJ1-2; CDR3 protein: CASSLSLGQTNYGYTF; CDR3 DNA: TGTGCCAGCAGTTTGTCCCTGGGACAGACTAACTATGGCTACACCTTC
V gene: TRBV2; clone size: NA; D gene: NA; J gene: TRBJ1-2; CDR3 protein: CASSPIPSGATYGYTF; CDR3 DNA: TGTGCCAGCAGCCCCATCCCGTCAGGGGCGACCTATGGCTACACCTTC
V gene: TRBV6-6; clone size: NA; D gene: NA; J gene: TRBJ2-2; CDR3 protein: CASSSGLQNTGELFF; CDR3 DNA: TGTGCCAGCAGTTCGGGACTGCAGAACACCGGGGAGCTGTTTTTT
V gene: TRBV5-1; clone size: NA; D gene: TRBD1; J gene: TRBJ1-6; CDR3 protein: CASRVGTEKTGSPLHF; CDR3 DNA: TGCGCCAGCAGAGTTGGGACAGAAAAGACGGGGTCACCCCTCCACTTT
V gene: TRBV11-2; clone size: NA; D gene: NA; J gene: TRBJ2-3; CDR3 protein: CASSLVGRSTDTQYF; CDR3 DNA: TGTGCCAGCAGCTTAGTGGGGAGAAGCACAGATACGCAGTATTTT